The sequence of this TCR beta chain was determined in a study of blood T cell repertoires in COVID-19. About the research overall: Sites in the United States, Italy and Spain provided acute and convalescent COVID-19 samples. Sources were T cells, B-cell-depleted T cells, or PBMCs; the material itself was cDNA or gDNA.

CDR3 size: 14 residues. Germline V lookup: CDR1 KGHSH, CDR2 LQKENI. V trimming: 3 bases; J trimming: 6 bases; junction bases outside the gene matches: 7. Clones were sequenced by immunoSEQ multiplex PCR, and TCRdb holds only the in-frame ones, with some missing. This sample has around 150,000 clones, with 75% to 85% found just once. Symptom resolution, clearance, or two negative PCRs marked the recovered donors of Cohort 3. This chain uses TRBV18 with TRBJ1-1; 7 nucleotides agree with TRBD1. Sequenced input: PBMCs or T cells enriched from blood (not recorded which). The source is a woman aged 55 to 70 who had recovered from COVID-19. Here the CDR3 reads CASSPAGGPAEAFF. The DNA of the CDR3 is TGTGCCAGCTCACCCGCAGGGGGTCCGGCTGAAGCTTTCTTT.